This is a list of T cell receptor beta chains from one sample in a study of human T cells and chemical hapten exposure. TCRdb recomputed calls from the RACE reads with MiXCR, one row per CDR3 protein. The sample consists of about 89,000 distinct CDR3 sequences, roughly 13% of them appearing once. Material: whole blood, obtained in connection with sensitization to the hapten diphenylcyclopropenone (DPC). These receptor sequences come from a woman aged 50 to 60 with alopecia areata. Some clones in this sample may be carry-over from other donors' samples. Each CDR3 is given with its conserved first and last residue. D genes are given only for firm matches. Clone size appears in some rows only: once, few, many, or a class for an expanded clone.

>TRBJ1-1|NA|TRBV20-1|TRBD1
CSARDRTGRKNTEAFF
TGCAGTGCTAGAGATCGGACAGGGCGAAAGAACACTGAAGCTTTCTTT
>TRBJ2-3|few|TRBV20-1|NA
CSAKKGGGDTQYF
TGCAGTGCTAAGAAGGGTGGAGGGGATACGCAGTATTTT
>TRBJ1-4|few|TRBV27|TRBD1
CASSPRTGTNEKLFF
TGTGCCAGCAGTCCCCGGACAGGGACTAATGAAAAACTGTTTTTT
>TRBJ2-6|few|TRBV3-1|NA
CASSQSSGANVLTF
TGTGCCAGCAGCCAGAGTTCTGGGGCCAACGTCCTGACTTTC
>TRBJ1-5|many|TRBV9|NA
CASSGDGAGNQPQHF
TGTGCCAGCAGCGGGGACGGGGCAGGCAATCAGCCCCAGCATTTT
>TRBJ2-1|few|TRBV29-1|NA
CSVVRLGYEQFF
TGCAGCGTTGTCCGTTTGGGGTATGAGCAGTTCTTC
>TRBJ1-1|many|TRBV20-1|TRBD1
CSARQGMFTEAFF
TGCAGTGCCCGACAGGGGATGTTCACTGAAGCTTTCTTT
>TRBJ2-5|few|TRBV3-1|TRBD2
CASSQELTSGQETQYF
TGTGCCAGCAGCCAAGAGCTGACTAGCGGCCAAGAGACCCAGTACTTC
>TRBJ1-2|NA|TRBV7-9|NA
CASSLAVYGYTF
TGTGCCAGCAGCTTAGCGGTTTATGGCTACACCTTC
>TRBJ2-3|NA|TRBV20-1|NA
CSARTSADTQYF
TGCAGTGCTAGGACGAGTGCAGATACGCAGTATTTT
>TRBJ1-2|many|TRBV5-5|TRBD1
CASSLGQDQTYGYTF
TGTGCCAGCAGCTTAGGACAGGATCAGACCTATGGCTACACCTTC
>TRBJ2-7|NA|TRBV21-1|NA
CASSKDGLTYEQYF
TGTGCCAGCAGTAAGGACGGACTAACCTACGAGCAGTACTTC
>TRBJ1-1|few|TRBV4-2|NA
CASSQDLGQNTEAFF
TGTGCCAGCAGCCAAGATTTGGGGCAGAACACTGAAGCTTTCTTT
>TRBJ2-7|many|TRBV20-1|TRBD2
CSASLLRLAGALSSYEQYF
TGCAGTGCTTCGCTCCTAAGACTAGCGGGAGCCCTCAGCTCCTACGAGCAGTACTTC
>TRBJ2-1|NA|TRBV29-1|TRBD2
CSADSGRFYNEQFF
TGCAGCGCTGATAGCGGGAGGTTCTACAATGAGCAGTTCTTC
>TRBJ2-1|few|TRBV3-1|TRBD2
CASSQDFWRGYNEQFF
TGTGCCAGCAGCCAAGATTTTTGGCGGGGGTACAATGAGCAGTTCTTC
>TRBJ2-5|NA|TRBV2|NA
CASRVLTIQETQYF
TGTGCCAGCAGGGTACTAACAATTCAAGAGACCCAGTACTTC
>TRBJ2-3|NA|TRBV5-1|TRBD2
CASSFGLAASTDTQYF
TGCGCCAGCAGCTTTGGCCTAGCGGCAAGCACAGATACGCAGTATTTT
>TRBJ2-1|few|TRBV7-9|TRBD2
CASSLSGRMNEQFF
TGTGCCAGCAGCCTCAGCGGGAGGATGAATGAGCAGTTCTTC
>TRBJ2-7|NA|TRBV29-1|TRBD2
CSVEAPGGGLADYEQYF
TGCAGCGTTGAAGCCCCCGGGGGGGGACTAGCGGACTACGAGCAGTACTTC
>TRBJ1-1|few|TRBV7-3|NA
CASSLSTAGEAFF
TGTGCCAGCAGCTTAAGTACAGCTGGGGAAGCTTTCTTT
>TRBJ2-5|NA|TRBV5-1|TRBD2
CASSLELADGTQYF
TGCGCCAGCAGCTTGGAACTAGCGGACGGGACCCAGTACTTC
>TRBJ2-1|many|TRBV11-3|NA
CASSLGGSLYNEQFF
TGTGCCAGCAGCTTAGGGGGGAGCCTTTACAATGAGCAGTTCTTC
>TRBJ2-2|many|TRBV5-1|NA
CASSLGLGLPNTGELFF
TGCGCCAGCAGCTTGGGCTTGGGACTCCCGAACACCGGGGAGCTGTTTTTT
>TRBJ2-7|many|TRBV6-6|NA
CASSYTTASSYEQYF
TGTGCCAGCAGTTACACGACAGCGAGCTCCTACGAGCAGTACTTC
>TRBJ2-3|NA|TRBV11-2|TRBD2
CASSFPLAGGPSDTQYF
TGTGCCAGCAGCTTTCCCCTAGCGGGAGGGCCATCCGATACGCAGTATTTT
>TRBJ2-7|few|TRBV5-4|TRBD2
CASSKGLAGTYEQYF
TGTGCCAGCAGTAAGGGACTAGCGGGTACCTACGAGCAGTACTTC
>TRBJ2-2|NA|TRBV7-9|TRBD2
CASRAQGKAGTGELFF
TGTGCCAGCAGGGCCCAAGGGAAAGCGGGAACCGGGGAGCTGTTTTTT
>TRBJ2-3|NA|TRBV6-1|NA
CASSVSRTPSTDTQYF
TGTGCCAGCAGTGTGTCGCGGACGCCTAGCACAGATACGCAGTATTTT